Following are 18 T cell receptor beta chains from one sample sequenced in a study of cytomegalovirus exposure and HLA in healthy donors. The PCR contained 60 Vbeta and 13 Jbeta primers. Data came from immunoSEQ multiplex PCR; TCRdb stores just in-frame clones and leaves some out. The sample holds under 200,000 clones, about four fifths seen once. The sequencing input was PBMCs. The receptors here all came from a woman in her 50s in good health and CMV-seronegative.

Concerning this clone itself: The sample contains more than one DNA sequence encoding this CDR3. The V and J genes are TRBV28 and TRBJ1-1; D is possibly TRBD1 (5 bases). There are 14 residues in the CDR3. Germline V gives CDR1 MDHEN, CDR2 SYDVKM. The ends were cut back, 3 bases at V and 1 base at J, with 9 bases in the middle. Here the CDR3 DNA reads TGTGCCAGCAGTTTCAGCGGGGGGAACACTGAAGCTTTCTTT. Its protein product is CASSFSGGNTEAFF.

The chain uses TRBV28 and TRBJ1-4; maybe TRBD1 (6 bases). The CDR3 loop spans 14 amino acids. With 6 bases removed from V and 7 bases from J, the gap between germline ends came to 15 bases. Germline V CDR1 and CDR2: MDHEN, SYDVKM. For the CDR3, the DNA is TGTGCCAGCAGACAAGGGGGTAGTGTTGAAAAACTGTTTTTT. It encodes CASRQGGSVEKLFF.

This clone has just a few counts. The J gene is TRBJ2-3, the V gene TRBV19; unclear D gene. With 2 bases removed from V and 4 bases from J, the gap between germline ends came to 19 bases. CDR1 LNHDA and CDR2 SQIVND come from the germline V gene (reference sequence). The CDR3 loop spans 17 amino acids. CDR3 coding DNA: TGTGCCAGTAGTATATCTCTGGTCCCCCTCGCGGCAGATACGCAGTATTTT. Protein product: CASSISLVPLAADTQYF.

This chain uses TRBV25-1 with TRBJ2-7; the D is unclear. With 5 bases removed from V and 6 bases from J, the gap between germline ends came to 17 bases. This CDR3 region has 14 residues. Per germline, CDR1 MGHDK and CDR2 SYGVNS. CDR3 in DNA: TGTGCCAGCAGTTTACAATCTTCCATTGGCGAGCAGTACTTC. Translated, it gives CASSLQSSIGEQYF.

This chain links TRBV30 with TRBJ1-2, with D perhaps matching TRBD1 (5 bases). Germline values: CDR1 GTSNPN, CDR2 SVGIG (reference sequence). The CDR3 extends over 14 amino acids. The V gene lost 3 bases and the J gene lost 0 bases, with 11 bases spanning the gap. In nucleotides, the CDR3 is TGTGCCTGGAGCCAGGGCATATCTAACTATGGCTACACCTTC. Its translation: CAWSQGISNYGYTF.

V is TRBV2 and J is TRBJ2-7; TRBD2 agrees at 11 bases. CDR1 and CDR2 from the germline V gene are SNHLY and FYNNEI. This CDR3 spans 13 amino acids. Germline trimming cut 5 bases from V and 7 bases from J; bases unmatched to any gene: 4. The CDR3 reads CASSPTSGSEQYF. In DNA, the CDR3 is TGTGCCAGCAGTCCTACTAGCGGGAGTGAGCAGTACTTC.

The chain carries TRBV30 and TRBJ2-3, with TRBD2 identical over 7 bases. The CDR3 contains 15 residues. The J segment lost 0 bases and the V segment lost 0 bases, leaving 3 bases of the junction unmatched. Germline V CDR1 and CDR2: GTSNPN, SVGIG (reference sequence). The CDR3 spells CAWSVMGGSTDTQYF. The CDR3 DNA follows: TGTGCCTGGAGTGTAATGGGAGGGAGCACAGATACGCAGTATTTT.

V is TRBV28 and J is TRBJ1-5, with D maybe TRBD1 (6 bases). The germline gives CDR1 MDHEN, CDR2 SYDVKM. The ends were cut back, 6 bases at V and 1 base at J, with 22 bases in the middle. The CDR3 is 18 residues long. For the CDR3, the DNA is TGTGCCAGCAGGATCTTCCAGGGGTCCGGTACAAGCAATCAGCCCCAGCATTTT. It is translated as CASRIFQGSGTSNQPQHF.

The chain combines TRBV7-8 with TRBJ1-2; 8 bases are a match to TRBD1. Germline V gene data show CDR1 as SGHVS and CDR2 as FQNEAQ. The CDR3 runs to 17 residues. V was pared by 8 bases and J by 4 bases, with 18 bases of the junction left unmatched. CDR3 DNA: TGTGCCAGCTCAAAGGGATCCGGGACAGGCAGCAGCTATGGCTACACCTTC. Residues: CASSKGSGTGSSYGYTF.

This chain uses TRBV28 with TRBJ2-2; 8 bases map to TRBD1. The ends lost 7 bases at V and 4 bases at J; junction bases unmatched: 8. CDR1 and CDR2 from the germline V gene are MDHEN and SYDVKM. The CDR3 runs to 15 residues. CDR3 sequence reads: CASTNPRGRTGELFF. CDR3 coding DNA: TGTGCCAGCACTAATCCCAGGGGGCGCACCGGGGAGCTGTTTTTT.

The J gene is TRBJ1-5, the V gene TRBV18; 7 nucleotides line up with TRBD1. Germline V gene sequence: CDR1 KGHSH, CDR2 LQKENI. The J segment lost 4 bases and the V segment lost 6 bases, leaving 3 bases of the junction unmatched. The CDR3 has 13 residues. CDR3 DNA: TGTGCCAGCTCTCCGACAGGGAATCAGCCCCAGCATTTT. Translated, it gives CASSPTGNQPQHF.

This clone has a handful of counts. The chain couples TRBV5-1 to TRBJ2-5, with 11 positions matching TRBD2. The J call may be wrong; the DNA end is better matched by TRBJ2-7. CDR1 SGHRS and CDR2 YFSETQ come from the germline V gene. The CDR3 length is 15 residues. CDR3 DNA: TGCGCCAGCAGCGACGCGACTAGCGGGGTGTACGAGCAGTACTTC. Translated: CASSDATSGVYEQYF.

This chain uses TRBV7-8 with TRBJ1-5; maybe TRBD1 (5 bases). From germline, CDR1 is SGHVS and CDR2 FQNEAQ. V lost 5 bases and J lost 3, with 17 bases in between. The CDR3 is 16 amino acids. The CDR3 reads CASSPSAGTHNQPQHF. The CDR3 DNA is TGTGCCAGCAGCCCTTCAGCCGGGACTCACAATCAGCCCCAGCATTTT.

The genes are TRBV4-2 and TRBJ1-5; tentative D call: TRBD1 (6 bases). The CDR3 totals 14 residues. The V end lost 4 bases, the J end lost 2 bases, and 9 bases lay between the germline ends. Germline loops: CDR1 LGHNA, CDR2 YNFKEQ. The CDR3: CASSLTGRNQPQHF. The CDR3 region has the DNA TGTGCCAGCAGCCTTACAGGGCGCAATCAGCCCCAGCATTTT.

This chain links TRBV14 with TRBJ2-5; 13 bases map to TRBD2. CDR1 and CDR2 from the germline V gene are SGHDN and FVKESK. The CDR3 spans 15 residues. V lost 5 bases, J lost 4 bases, and 4 bases stayed unmatched. This CDR3 reads CASSDRLAGGETQYF. The CDR3 bases are TGTGCCAGCAGCGACAGACTAGCGGGGGGAGAGACCCAGTACTTC.

The V call is TRBV7-3, the J call TRBJ1-1; no clear D gene. Trimming left V 5 bases short and J 3 bases short, with 13 bases between. Germline V gene sequence: CDR1 SGHTA, CDR2 FQGTGA. The CDR3 covers 14 residues. The CDR3 reads CASSDGGDYTEAFF. CDR3 nucleotide sequence: TGTGCCAGCAGCGACGGCGGGGATTACACTGAAGCTTTCTTT.

The V gene is TRBV27, the J gene TRBJ2-7; D not resolved. Trimming pared 3 bases from V and 6 bases from J, leaving 12 bases between. This CDR3 is built from 13 residues. CDR1 and CDR2 from the germline V gene are MNHEY and SMNVEV (reference sequence). CDR3 in DNA: TGTGCCAGCAGTTTTCCCGGGTTTGGCGAGCAGTACTTC. This sequence encodes CASSFPGFGEQYF.

The sample holds a few counts of this clone. The rearrangement joins TRBV7-3 to TRBJ1-2; D gene unclear. The CDR3 covers 13 residues. Germline-derived CDR1 and CDR2 are SGHTA and FQGTGA. Trimming shortened V by 2 bases and J by 3 bases, and 7 bases separated the two germline ends. CDR3 sequence: CASSLGEDYGYTF. DNA for the CDR3: TGTGCCAGCAGCTTAGGGGAGGACTATGGCTACACCTTC. Based on the CDR3 plus reference TRBV7-3 and TRBJ1-2, the full variable domain is GAGVSQTPSNKVTEKGKYVELRCDPISGHTALYWYRQSLGQGPEFLIYFQGTGAADDSGLPNDRFFAVRPEGSVSTLKIQRTERGDSAVYLCASSLGEDYGYTFGSGTRLTVV.